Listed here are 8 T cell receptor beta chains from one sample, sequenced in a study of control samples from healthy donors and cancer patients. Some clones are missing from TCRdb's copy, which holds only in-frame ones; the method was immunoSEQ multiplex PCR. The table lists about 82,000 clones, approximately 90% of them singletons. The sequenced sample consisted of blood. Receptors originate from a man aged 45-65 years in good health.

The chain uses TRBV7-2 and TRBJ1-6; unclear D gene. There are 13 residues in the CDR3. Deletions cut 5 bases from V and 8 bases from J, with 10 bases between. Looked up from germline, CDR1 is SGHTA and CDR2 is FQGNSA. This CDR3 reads CASSKKRDSPLHF. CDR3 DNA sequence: TGTGCCAGCAGCAAAAAGCGGGATTCACCCCTCCACTTT. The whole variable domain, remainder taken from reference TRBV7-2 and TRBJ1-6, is GAGVSQSPSNKVTEKGKDVELRCDPISGHTALYWYRQSLGQGLEFLIYFQGNSAPDKSGLPSDRFSAERTGGSVSTLTIQRTQQEDSAVYLCASSKKRDSPLHFGNGTRLTVT.

The CDR3 DNA reads TGTGCCAGCAGCTCCGGACAGGGTGGGAAGACCCAGTACTTC. Translation: CASSSGQGGKTQYF. The chain carries TRBV7-9 and TRBJ2-5; 8 nucleotides match TRBD1. CDR1 and CDR2 from the germline V gene are SEHNR and FQNEAQ (reference sequence). The CDR3 sequence is 14 residues long. Trimming at V came to 4 bases and at J to 6 bases, leaving 7 bases not matched to a gene. Variable domain in full (rest from reference TRBV7-9 and TRBJ2-5): DTGVSQNPRHKITKRGQNVTFRCDPISEHNRLYWYRQTLGQGPEFLTYFQNEAQLEKSRLLSDRFSAERPKGSFSTLEIQRTEQGDSAMYLCASSSGQGGKTQYFGPGTRLLVL.

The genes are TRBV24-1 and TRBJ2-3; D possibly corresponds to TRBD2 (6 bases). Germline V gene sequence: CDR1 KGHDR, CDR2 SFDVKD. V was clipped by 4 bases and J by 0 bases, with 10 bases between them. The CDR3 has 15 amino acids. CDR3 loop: CATSDPGDSTDTQYF. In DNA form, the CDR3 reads TGTGCCACCAGTGACCCGGGGGACAGCACAGATACGCAGTATTTT.

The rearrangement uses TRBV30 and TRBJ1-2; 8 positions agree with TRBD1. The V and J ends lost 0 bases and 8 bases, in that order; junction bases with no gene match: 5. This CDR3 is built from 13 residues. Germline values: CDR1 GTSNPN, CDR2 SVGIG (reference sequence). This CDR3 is CAWSVDRGVGYTF. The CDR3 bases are TGTGCCTGGAGTGTTGACAGGGGAGTCGGCTACACCTTC.

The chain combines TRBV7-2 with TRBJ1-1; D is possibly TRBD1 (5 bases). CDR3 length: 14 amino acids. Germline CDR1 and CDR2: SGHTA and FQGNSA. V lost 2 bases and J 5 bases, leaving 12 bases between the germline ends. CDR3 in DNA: TGTGCCAGCAGCTTACGCGGGGGGGGGACTGAAGCTTTCTTT. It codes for CASSLRGGGTEAFF. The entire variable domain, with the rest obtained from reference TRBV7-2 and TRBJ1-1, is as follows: GAGVSQSPSNKVTEKGKDVELRCDPISGHTALYWYRQSLGQGLEFLIYFQGNSAPDKSGLPSDRFSAERTGGSVSTLTIQRTQQEDSAVYLCASSLRGGGTEAFFGQGTRLTVV.

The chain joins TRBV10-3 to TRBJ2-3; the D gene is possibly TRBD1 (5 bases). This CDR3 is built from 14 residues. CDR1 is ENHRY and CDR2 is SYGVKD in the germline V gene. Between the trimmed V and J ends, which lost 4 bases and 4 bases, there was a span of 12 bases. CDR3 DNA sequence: TGTGCCATCAGTGGCCCCAGGGTAGCAGATACGCAGTATTTT. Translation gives CAISGPRVADTQYF.

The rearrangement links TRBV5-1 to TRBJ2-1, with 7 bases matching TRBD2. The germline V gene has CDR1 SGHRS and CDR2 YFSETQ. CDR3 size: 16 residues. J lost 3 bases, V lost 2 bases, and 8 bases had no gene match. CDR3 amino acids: CASSFGGTVSYNEQFF. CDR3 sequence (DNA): TGCGCCAGCAGCTTCGGGGGGACTGTGAGCTACAATGAGCAGTTCTTC.

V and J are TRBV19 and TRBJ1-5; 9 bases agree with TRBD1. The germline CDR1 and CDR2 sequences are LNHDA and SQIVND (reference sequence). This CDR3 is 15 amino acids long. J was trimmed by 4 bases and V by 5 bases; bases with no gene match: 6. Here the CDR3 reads CASSPDRGGNQPQHF. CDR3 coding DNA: TGTGCCAGTAGTCCTGACAGGGGGGGAAATCAGCCCCAGCATTTT.